The rows below give T cell receptor beta chains drawn from one sample of a study of shared clonotypes between healthy human individuals. The assay was immunoSEQ multiplex PCR, and TCRdb's table has in-frame clones only and misses some. This repertoire shows approximately 700,000 clones, 55% to 85% found once; its top ten account for around 2%. Source material: memory CD4+ T cells sorted from blood. Every receptor here comes from a woman in her twenties or thirties in good health. Each CDR3 is given with its conserved first and last residue. A D gene is named only where the DNA matches it firmly. Some rows mark clone size as missing; the rest say once, few, many or name a class of expanded clone.

d_call: TRBD1; clone_size: NA; j_call: TRBJ2-3; v_call: TRBV5-1; cdr3_nt: TGCGCCAGCGGTTCACTCTTAGGACAGGGGGCGCAAACAGATACGCAGTATTTT; cdr3_aa: CASGSLLGQGAQTDTQYF
d_call: TRBD1; clone_size: once; j_call: TRBJ1-2; v_call: TRBV27; cdr3_nt: TGTGCCAGCAGTTCCCTAACAGGGGCCCACGGCTACACCTTC; cdr3_aa: CASSSLTGAHGYTF
d_call: TRBD1; clone_size: once; j_call: TRBJ1-1; v_call: TRBV9; cdr3_nt: TGTGCCTCCTGCAGGGGGCTGAACACTGAAGCTTTCTTT; cdr3_aa: CASCRGLNTEAFF
d_call: TRBD2; clone_size: NA; j_call: TRBJ2-2; v_call: TRBV28; cdr3_nt: TGTGCCAGCAGGGCGGCGGGACTAGCGGAAACCGGGGAGCTGTTTTTT; cdr3_aa: CASRAAGLAETGELFF
d_call: NA; clone_size: NA; j_call: TRBJ2-1; v_call: TRBV19; cdr3_nt: TGTGCCAGTAGAAGTTACTCCACCGGCGATGAGCAGTTCTTC; cdr3_aa: CASRSYSTGDEQFF
d_call: NA; clone_size: NA; j_call: TRBJ2-7; v_call: TRBV18; cdr3_nt: TGTGCCAGCTCGCGCGATATCTCCTACGAGCAGTACTTC; cdr3_aa: CASSRDISYEQYF
d_call: NA; clone_size: NA; j_call: TRBJ1-1; v_call: TRBV7-9; cdr3_nt: TGTGCCAGCAGCTTTTTGGGGAAAGACACTGAAGCTTTCTTT; cdr3_aa: CASSFLGKDTEAFF
d_call: NA; clone_size: few; j_call: TRBJ2-2; v_call: TRBV6-5; cdr3_nt: TGTGCCAGCAGAGGACAGAGCACCGGGGAGCTGTTTTTT; cdr3_aa: CASRGQSTGELFF
d_call: NA; clone_size: NA; j_call: TRBJ1-2; v_call: TRBV18; cdr3_nt: TGTGCCAGCTCATGGGTTTCGGACTATGGCTACACCTTC; cdr3_aa: CASSWVSDYGYTF
d_call: NA; clone_size: NA; j_call: TRBJ1-3; v_call: TRBV5-1; cdr3_nt: TGCGCCAGCAGCCCTGACAGCGGAAGGGACACCATATATTTT; cdr3_aa: CASSPDSGRDTIYF
d_call: NA; clone_size: NA; j_call: TRBJ1-2; v_call: TRBV28; cdr3_nt: TGTGCCAGCAGTCCCCTTAACAGGGTCTCTGACTATGGCTACACCTTC; cdr3_aa: CASSPLNRVSDYGYTF
d_call: NA; clone_size: NA; j_call: TRBJ1-5; v_call: TRBV9; cdr3_nt: TGTGCCAGCAGCCCTCAAGGCGTCAGCAATCAGCCCCAGCATTTT; cdr3_aa: CASSPQGVSNQPQHF
d_call: NA; clone_size: NA; j_call: TRBJ1-5; v_call: TRBV6-1; cdr3_nt: TGTGCCAGCAGCGGACAGTGGGAGCAGCCCCAGCATTTT; cdr3_aa: CASSGQWEQPQHF
d_call: TRBD2; clone_size: NA; j_call: TRBJ2-1; v_call: TRBV6-5; cdr3_nt: TGTGCCAGCAGTCGAGCTAGCGGGAGTATCGGTGAGCAGTTCTTC; cdr3_aa: CASSRASGSIGEQFF
d_call: NA; clone_size: NA; j_call: TRBJ1-4; v_call: TRBV7-7; cdr3_nt: TGTGCCAGCACCCTTCTCGGGCGGATTGGTGAAAAACTGTTTTTT; cdr3_aa: CASTLLGRIGEKLFF